This T cell receptor beta chain was identified during a study of metastatic and nonmetastatic thyroid tumors. TCRdb re-processed the PCR reads through MiXCR. Of fewer than 45,000 clones in the sample, approximately 12% were seen once. A word on this clone: The target antigen is unknown.

Germline trimming cut 4 bases from V and 4 bases from J; bases unmatched to any gene: 8. Germline assignment: CDR1 SGHRS and CDR2 YFSETQ. CDR3 size: 15 residues. Patients had received no treatment of any kind before thyroid surgery. The study's findings and limits: Compared with benign nodules, malignant thyroid tumors were reported to have significantly higher TCR beta diversity in both blood and tumor.

The receptor was isolated from a female donor with papillary thyroid cancer or a benign thyroid nodule (not recorded which). Some clones in this sample may be carry-over from other donors' samples. J is TRBJ2-3 and V is TRBV5-1, with 8 bases lining up with TRBD2. Sequences were obtained from blood. The CDR3 nucleotides read TGCGCCAGCAGCCGGGGGGGGCCCAACGCAGATACGCAGTATTTT. The encoded protein is CASSRGGPNADTQYF.